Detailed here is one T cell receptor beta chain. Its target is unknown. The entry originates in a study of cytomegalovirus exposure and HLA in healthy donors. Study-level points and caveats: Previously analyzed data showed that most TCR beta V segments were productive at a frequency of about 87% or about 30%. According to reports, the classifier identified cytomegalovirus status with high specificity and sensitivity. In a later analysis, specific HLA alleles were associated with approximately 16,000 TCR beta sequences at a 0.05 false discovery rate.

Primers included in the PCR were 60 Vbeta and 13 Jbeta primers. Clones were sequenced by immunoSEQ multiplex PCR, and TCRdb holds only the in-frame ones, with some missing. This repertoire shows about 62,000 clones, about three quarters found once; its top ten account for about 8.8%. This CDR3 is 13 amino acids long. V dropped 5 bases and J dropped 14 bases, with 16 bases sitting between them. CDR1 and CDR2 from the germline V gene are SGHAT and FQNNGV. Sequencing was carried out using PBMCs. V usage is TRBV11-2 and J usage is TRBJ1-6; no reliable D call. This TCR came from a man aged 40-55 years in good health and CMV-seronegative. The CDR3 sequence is CASSPTLYQALHF. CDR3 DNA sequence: TGTGCCAGCAGCCCGACCCTGTATCAGGCCCTCCACTTT.